This T cell receptor (beta chain) was recorded in a study of CD8 T cells in Susac syndrome. The CDR3 length is 15 residues. V gave up 3 bases and J gave up 0 bases, with 10 bases separating them. The germline gives CDR1 SGDLS, CDR2 YYNGEE. An amount of RNA that ranged from about 0.45 to 1 ug was reverse transcribed with random hexamers. Amplification of TCR beta CDR3 spanned 54 Vbeta and 13 Jbeta via immunoSEQ multiplex PCR. Each CDR3 protein gets one entry after TCRdb re-called the immunoSEQ multiplex PCR reads with MiXCR. The repertoire holds 150,000 or so distinct CDR3 sequences, with 90% to 95% as singletons.

V is TRBV9 and J is TRBJ1-5, with a weak D call TRBD1 (6 bases). This clonotype was sampled from a human donor in good health. Sequenced input: CD4+ T cells from PBMCs. Written as DNA, the CDR3 is TGTGCCAGCAGCGAAGGGGGTAATAGCAATCAGCCCCAGCATTTT. Its protein is CASSEGGNSNQPQHF.